This T cell receptor (beta chain) was sequenced during a study of T cell responses to AZD1222 COVID-19 vaccine. Study-level results: The donor cohort was predominantly white British with a female majority, and clonal diversity may have been underestimated. Only 5 or 6 AZD1222 recipients were seropositive at baseline. Elevations in Spike-specific TCR breadth and depth followed administration of two AZD1222 doses.

In regard to this clone: The antigen remains unidentified.

Here immunoSEQ multiplex PCR was the method, and the copy in TCRdb shows in-frame clones only, minus some. This sample has roughly 200,000 clones; approximately 95% occur once, and the top ten carry approximately 0.98%. Material: peripheral blood, obtained 28 days after the second dose of the MenACWY control vaccine. This sequence was found in an adult who received the MenACWY meningococcal vaccine as a control.

The CDR3 loop reads CASSLNEKLFF. In DNA, the CDR3 is TGTGCCAGCAGTTTAAATGAAAAACTGTTTTTT. The chain is built from TRBV12-3 or TRBV12-4 and TRBJ1-4; D unresolved. Deletions cut 2 bases from V and 5 bases from J, with 0 bases between. The CDR3 spans 11 residues.